This T cell receptor beta chain was obtained from a study of cytomegalovirus exposure and HLA in healthy donors. Study results and limitations: Reports credit the classifier with highly specific, highly sensitive diagnosis of cytomegalovirus status. There was a cluster of highly shared sequence variants that was likely a sequencing artifact. Researchers counted around 180 TCR beta chains as cytomegalovirus-associated. A later analysis showed that HLA-associated TCR beta chains had undergone more clonal expansion than equally common others.

PCR involved 60 Vbeta and 13 Jbeta primers. Here immunoSEQ multiplex PCR was the method, and the copy in TCRdb shows in-frame clones only, minus some. The sample shows 130,000 to 150,000 clones, about 80% of them seen only once. Note on this clone: Its antigen is still unknown.

This CDR3 has 14 amino acids. V was clipped by 5 bases and J by 3 bases; unmatched bases: 5. From germline, CDR1 is SGHTA and CDR2 FQGNSA. The clonotype comes from a woman under 40 in good health and CMV-seronegative. This chain uses TRBV7-2 with TRBJ2-7; 9 bases fit TRBD1. What was sequenced was PBMCs. In nucleotides, the CDR3 is TGTGCCAGCAGCCAACCGGGACAGGGCTACGAGCAGTACTTC. Translated: CASSQPGQGYEQYF.